This T cell receptor beta chain derives from a study of memory CD4+ T cells and cytomegalovirus serostatus. Background on the study: Of the healthy Belgian adults, under 10 were CMV seropositive and 20 to 30 seronegative.

The repertoire was sequenced with immunoSEQ multiplex PCR; TCRdb's copy has only in-frame clones and lacks some. This table holds some 39,000 clones, 79% found once. Single viable CD3+CD4+CD8-CD45RO+ cells were sorted as the memory CD4+ T cells. J was trimmed by 8 bases and V by 3 bases; bases with no gene match: 6. The CDR3 runs 13 residues. CDR1 is SGHRS and CDR2 is YFSETQ in the germline V gene. The sequenced sample consisted of memory CD4+ T cells from blood. The rearrangement uses TRBV5-1 and TRBJ1-2; 8 bases align to TRBD1. The TCR comes from an adult in good health and CMV-seronegative. The CDR3 region has the DNA TGCGCCAGCAGCTCGCAGGGGGCGCAGGGCTACACCTTC. The encoded protein is CASSSQGAQGYTF. Looking up the rest from reference TRBV5-1 and TRBJ1-2 gives the full variable domain: KAGVTQTPRYLIKTRGQQVTLSCSPISGHRSVSWYQQTPGQGLQFLFEYFSETQRNKGNFPGRFSGRQFSNSRSEMNVSTLELGDSALYLCASSSQGAQGYTFGSGTRLTVV.